This T cell receptor (beta chain) was recovered during a study of cytomegalovirus exposure and HLA in healthy donors (dated by TCRdb to about 2017). The study in broad terms: In an earlier analysis of 587 of the donors, around 300 Gb of sequence data and roughly 100 million unique TCR beta sequences from roughly 200 million T cells were reported. Roughly 300 gigabases of sequencing data and around 80 million unique TCR sequences made up an early release that covered over 550 HLA-typed donors. Among the roughly 410 genotyped donors, 81% belonged to the genetic ancestry cluster associated with self-reported Caucasian donors. The study aimed to test whether cataloging public T cell receptors could reveal signatures of past pathogen exposure. The study used immunosequencing to profile the T cell repertoires of 666 subjects and linked those repertoires to cytomegalovirus serostatus. A separate validation cohort of roughly 110 different subjects was used in addition to the roughly 670-subject first cohort. The study combined high-throughput TCR immunosequencing, statistical association of individual TCRs with disease status, and machine learning to predict cytomegalovirus infection status. A later analysis re-analyzed previously published TCR beta repertoires from several hundred donors and added high-resolution HLA genotyping to study TCR occurrence patterns. The later analysis used no new phenotypic data to find candidate immune exposures, relying instead on TCR beta sequences and their occurrence across donors. In an earlier analysis of 500 to 650 of the donors, high-throughput TCR beta sequencing was used to judge whether each TCR beta V gene segment behaved as functional or pseudogenic. Donor age, sex, ethnicity and CMV serostatus were compiled alongside the repertoire data. A later genetic analysis used genome-wide SNP genotypes for about 55% of the 666 donors, treating that subset as a discovery cohort. All discovery cohort repertoires had been generated using a single sequencing platform. Class I and class II HLA loci were covered by the typing at four-digit resolution. Typing coverage differed by locus: A, B, C, DRB1 and DQB1 were typed in roughly 620-640 donors, DQA1 in 522, DPA1 in 600 to 610, and DPB1 in about 450. About 5 DR-DQ haplotypes were handled as single units for association and clustering, since linkage in the cohort was strong. Across 300 to 500 genotyped donors of the cohort, an average of approximately 240,000 unique TCR beta nucleotide sequences per donor were sequenced, and 15% to 20% of those sequences were non-productive.

Broad study findings and their caveats: Compared with equally common non-associated chains, HLA-associated TCR beta chains in a later analysis were more clonally expanded and had lower generation probabilities. In a later analysis, 16,951 TCR beta sequences were associated with specific HLA alleles at a false discovery rate of 0.05. In this cohort, only TCR beta chains were sequenced, and detectable features were limited by the absence of alpha or paired-chain data. In a later analysis, TCR association rates were found to vary across HLA loci, with the most associated TCRs seen for DRB1 alleles and the fewest for HLA-C alleles. The authors suggested that the approach could potentially be extended to other disease states and immunological phenotypes. In vitro tests confirmed that a few of the cytomegalovirus-associated TCR beta chains recognize cytomegalovirus antigens. Over 15 rarely observed V segments, including chromosome 9 orphons, were excluded from the earlier analysis of about 610 of the donors because counts were too low. Compared with the 666-donor mean, donors in an Asian-associated ancestry cluster had fewer N-insertions in productive TCRs, according to a later genetic analysis. A cluster of highly shared sequence variants was judged likely to represent a technical artifact of the sequencing pipeline. Correlated functional status among segregating V segments might be attributable to linkage disequilibrium, but an unknown experimental factor could not be ruled out. In a later analysis, most CMV-associated TCR beta chains were found to appear HLA-restricted, with HLA associations seemingly driven largely by CMV exposure. Most TCR sequences were observed very rarely across donors, whereas some public TCRs were present in many individuals. In an earlier analysis of about 600 of the donors, most TCR beta V segments appeared in productive rearrangements about 87% or about 30% of the time, broadly matching IMGT annotations. A total of roughly 160 TCR beta chains were listed by the study as associated with cytomegalovirus. CMV serostatus was the only immune exposure information available for the cohort. In both the original and validation cohorts, the classifier was reported to diagnose cytomegalovirus status with high specificity and sensitivity. Roughly uniform sequencing depth across donors was assumed in presence/absence analyses, although this assumption may not hold. When HLA alleles, especially DR and DQ, strongly co-occurred, TCR associations were difficult to assign to individual alleles. Several of the top co-occurrence clusters appeared to be linked to parvovirus B19, influenza, CMV and Epstein-Barr virus, according to a later analysis. A further reported finding was that TCR beta sequences accurately predicted the HLA-A and HLA-B alleles for most subjects in the first cohort. Because HLA typing was missing for some donors at each locus, association tests included only the typed subset. A later genetic analysis associated a missense DCLRE1C variant with V-gene and J-gene trimming of TCR beta chains, and an independent cohort replicated the association.

With regard to this clone: The antigen this receptor binds is unknown. Base quality data are lacking; no much larger clone is found one base away.

The cohort comprised some 730 healthy bone marrow donors. All cohort members were sampled while nominally healthy, although unrecorded immune exposures were likely present. The donor was CMV seropositive and was included in the group of approximately 310 seropositive cohort members. Each donor provided a peripheral blood sample, and peripheral blood mononuclear cells were used for TCR beta sequencing. The Qiagen DNeasy Blood Extraction Kit was used to extract genomic DNA from the blood cell samples. Preparation of the library involved the immunoSEQ multiplex PCR assay. A mixture of 60 forward primers for TCR Vbeta segments and 13 reverse primers for TCR Jbeta segments was used in the multiplex PCR. Amplification of the CDR3 region of rearranged TCR beta genes was performed with a multiplex PCR assay on genomic DNA. Amplified TCR beta libraries were sequenced as 87-base-pair reads on the Illumina HiSeq System. The authors' analysis ran thus. A later analysis counted 75 million to 100 million unique TCR beta chains across the roughly 700 repertoires, and around 9.9 million of these chains were shared by at least two donors. To remove PCR and sequencing errors, raw reads were error-corrected and collapsed into unique sequences using a nearest-neighbor algorithm that merged closely related sequences. To assign V, D and J gene segments, CDR3 sequences were aligned to IMGT reference sequences. For a sequence to be retained, a match of at least six nucleotides was required to both a V gene segment and a J gene segment. A rearrangement was called productive if the CDR3 had no stop codons and remained in frame with V and J, and every other rearrangement was called non-productive. Following IMGT convention, CDR3 was defined as the stretch from the second conserved V-encoded cysteine to the conserved J-encoded phenylalanine. The earlier analysis of 587 of the donors excluded sequences that lacked an unambiguous match to a single V gene segment. In an earlier analysis of around 600 of the donors, V segments were called functional above 56.7% productive rearrangements and were called segregating when the between-donor standard deviation exceeded 5%. To diagnose cytomegalovirus status from the catalog of TCR beta chain sequences, a statistical classification framework was built. A later analysis assigned V and J genes by comparing TCR nucleotide sequences with IMGT/GENE-DB human TR gene sequences. A later analysis assigned CDR3 sequences and most-parsimonious VDJ recombination scenarios with the TCRdist pipeline. In a later analysis, each TCR beta chain was defined by its CDR3 amino acid sequence together with its V-gene family, and reads lacking a unique V-gene family were excluded. To address suspected cross-contamination and a sequencing artifact, a later analysis removed around 600 highly shared, low-generation-probability nucleotide sequences. For each public chain, a later analysis derived a clonal expansion index from normalized ranks of inferred template counts within each repertoire. In a later analysis, generation probabilities were computed using a VDJ recombination model fitted to out-of-frame rearrangements, and the results were checked against IGoR. In a later analysis, hypergeometric tests were used to score TCR-TCR, TCR-HLA and TCR-CMV co-occurrence, with a repertoire-size bias correction applied to TCR pairs. In a later analysis, false discovery rates were estimated by permuting HLA or CMV assignments 20 times. In a later analysis, co-occurring TCRs were grouped using DBSCAN, and TCRdist sequence similarity was added for clustering within HLA-allele-positive subsets. Co-occurrence clustering excluded repertoires with fewer than 30,000 or more than 120,000 public chains, plus five with anomalous nucleotide sharing. Here the immuneACCESS table is served through TCRdb, limited to in-frame sequences with V and J called. Missing clones are a known gap in these copies; in checked studies unresolved V genes cover under half, and the rest lacks a known reason. That table supplies the V and J calls and clone size; D and trimming were determined from the DNA. This sample comprises about 180,000 clones, 80% of them detected only once. The biggest ten clones account for around 1.4% of the sample.

Sequenced material: PBMCs. The clonotype comes from a girl between 5 and 17 years old in good health and CMV-seropositive.

The CDR3 region has the sequence CAYEGREGSYEQYF. The sequenced DNA is TGTGCCTACGAGGGCAGGGAGGGCTCCTACGAGCAGTACTTC. Recombination connected TRBV30 to TRBJ2-7; 7 bases in the junction line up with TRBD2. The CDR3 numbers 14 residues from cysteine through phenylalanine. Here the CDR3 DNA is all that survives: 42 bases in frame from base 1. V is trimmed back by 7 bases and J by 0 bases, and the junction contains 9 bases that no gene match accounts for. Taken from the germline V gene (reference sequence), the CDR1 and CDR2 loops are GTSNPN and SVGIG.